The TCR beta chain under discussion was sequenced for a study of blood T cell repertoires in COVID-19. Whole-study context: The United States, Italy and Spain supplied acute and convalescent COVID-19 samples. From T cells, B-cell-depleted T cells, or PBMCs came the material, which was cDNA or gDNA.

CDR3 length equals 17 residues. In the original processing: From reference gene primer amplification, estimates of nucleated cell counts were derived. Assay used: immunoSEQ multiplex PCR; TCRdb lists only in-frame clones, some missing. From that table come the V and J calls and clone size; the DNA was used to work out D and trimming. The sample has about 190,000 clones; 70% to 85% are singletons. This TCR was recovered from a woman aged 45-65 years with acute or convalescent COVID-19. The sample was peripheral blood. The chain is built from TRBV21-1 and TRBJ1-6; the D segment call TRBD1 is taken from the table without a DNA check. TRBV21-1 is a known pseudogene. The CDR3 nucleotides read TGTGCCAGCAGCAAACCTGGACAGGGCCTCTATAATTCACCCCTCCACTTT. Protein: CASSKPGQGLYNSPLHF.